This record covers a single TCR beta chain. The antigen remains undetermined. This sample was taken from a study of cytomegalovirus exposure and HLA in healthy donors. General observations from the study: Across HLA loci, a later analysis found differing TCR association rates, with DRB1 most and HLA-C fewest.

In the PCR, 60 Vbeta and 13 Jbeta primers were used. TCRdb's table, derived via immunoSEQ multiplex PCR, lists solely in-frame clones and lacks some. The sample holds about 120,000 clones, around 63% seen once. The CDR3 is 14 amino acids. From germline, CDR1 is SGHRS and CDR2 YFSETQ. The V gene lost 3 bases and the J gene lost 8 bases, with 12 bases spanning the gap. The source is a man aged 40-50 years in good health and CMV-seropositive. Material for sequencing was PBMCs. The chain carries TRBV5-1 and TRBJ1-6, with D unresolved. In DNA form, the CDR3 reads TGCGCCAGCAGCTCCGGCAGCGCGGATTCACCCCTCCACTTT. It specifies CASSSGSADSPLHF. Drawing the rest from reference TRBV5-1 and TRBJ1-6, the complete variable domain is KAGVTQTPRYLIKTRGQQVTLSCSPISGHRSVSWYQQTPGQGLQFLFEYFSETQRNKGNFPGRFSGRQFSNSRSEMNVSTLELGDSALYLCASSSGSADSPLHFGNGTRLTVT.